This is a list of T cell receptor beta chains from one sample in a study of blood T cell repertoires in COVID-19. Profiling relied on immunoSEQ multiplex PCR, and the TCRdb table lists in-frame clones only, not all of them. This table has about 65,000 clones, 90% to 95% appearing once. Sequenced input: peripheral blood. These receptors came from an older man with active COVID-19. Each CDR3 is given with its conserved first and last residue. Fields, in order: J gene, V gene, clone size, D gene, CDR3 DNA, CDR3 protein. The D gene is left open where the match is weak. Only some rows state a clone size, as once, few, many or a class for expanded clones.

J gene: TRBJ2-4; V gene: TRBV6-6; clone size: .; D gene: .; CDR3 DNA: TGTGCCAGCAGATCCCGACAGGTTACGAGTAACATTCAGTACTTC; CDR3 protein: CASRSRQVTSNIQYF
J gene: TRBJ1-6; V gene: TRBV19; clone size: .; D gene: TRBD1; CDR3 DNA: TGTGCCAGTAGTGGCCGGGACAGGGTCAATTTTAATTCACCCCTCCACTTT; CDR3 protein: CASSGRDRVNFNSPLHF
J gene: TRBJ2-1; V gene: TRBV28; clone size: .; D gene: .; CDR3 DNA: TGTGCCAGACCACGGGGGGCAACCTACAATGAGCAGTTCTTC; CDR3 protein: CARPRGATYNEQFF
J gene: TRBJ2-7; V gene: TRBV18; clone size: once; D gene: .; CDR3 DNA: TGTGCCAGCTCACCACGTCGACAGACCACCTACGAGCAGTACTTC; CDR3 protein: CASSPRRQTTYEQYF
J gene: TRBJ1-1; V gene: TRBV18; clone size: .; D gene: .; CDR3 DNA: TGTGCCAGCTCCATAACACAGCTGAACACTGAAGCTTTCTTT; CDR3 protein: CASSITQLNTEAFF
J gene: TRBJ2-3; V gene: TRBV10-3; clone size: .; D gene: .; CDR3 DNA: TGTGCCACCAGGGGGGGGCCGAGCACAGATACGCAGTATTTT; CDR3 protein: CATRGGPSTDTQYF
J gene: TRBJ2-3; V gene: TRBV19; clone size: once; D gene: .; CDR3 DNA: TGTGCCAGTAGTATAGAGAGGGTCATGGCTCTCACAGATACGCAGTATTTT; CDR3 protein: CASSIERVMALTDTQYF
J gene: TRBJ2-1; V gene: TRBV14; clone size: .; D gene: TRBD2; CDR3 DNA: TGTGCCAGCAGCCGGGGAGGATTGCGGGGGGACTACAATGAGCAGTTCTTC; CDR3 protein: CASSRGGLRGDYNEQFF
J gene: TRBJ2-1; V gene: TRBV7-9; clone size: .; D gene: TRBD2; CDR3 DNA: TGTGCCAGCAGCAATAGCGGGGGGCAGTACAATGAGCAGTTCTTC; CDR3 protein: CASSNSGGQYNEQFF
J gene: TRBJ1-4; V gene: TRBV3-1/TRBV3-2; clone size: .; D gene: .; CDR3 DNA: TGTGCCAGCAGCCAAGGCGGTGGATTCAATGAAAAACTGTTTTTT; CDR3 protein: CASSQGGGFNEKLFF
J gene: TRBJ2-1; V gene: TRBV5-4; clone size: .; D gene: .; CDR3 DNA: TGTGCCAGCAGCACCGATCCCGACATCGCCATAAATGAGCAGTTCTTC; CDR3 protein: CASSTDPDIAINEQFF
J gene: TRBJ2-7; V gene: TRBV2; clone size: once; D gene: TRBD1; CDR3 DNA: TGTGCCAGCAGTGCGGGACAGGGGGCCTACGAGCAGTACTTC; CDR3 protein: CASSAGQGAYEQYF
J gene: TRBJ2-2; V gene: TRBV10-3; clone size: .; D gene: .; CDR3 DNA: TGTGCCATCAGTGAGTCGAAGGGGCTGAACACCGGGGAGCTGTTTTTT; CDR3 protein: CAISESKGLNTGELFF
J gene: TRBJ1-2; V gene: TRBV19; clone size: .; D gene: TRBD1; CDR3 DNA: TGTGCCACCCGGGACAGGGCCTATGGCTACACCTTC; CDR3 protein: CATRDRAYGYTF
J gene: TRBJ1-3; V gene: TRBV6-1; clone size: .; D gene: TRBD1; CDR3 DNA: TGTGCCAGCAGTGACCCCGGACAGGGCGGATATTTT; CDR3 protein: CASSDPGQGGYF
J gene: TRBJ1-2; V gene: TRBV12-3/TRBV12-4; clone size: .; D gene: TRBD1; CDR3 DNA: TGTGCCAGCAGCGCTGACAGGGACTATGGCTACACCTTC; CDR3 protein: CASSADRDYGYTF
J gene: TRBJ1-1; V gene: TRBV6-4; clone size: .; D gene: .; CDR3 DNA: TGTGCCAGCAGCGCCTCGTGGGGGCCGAGCACTGAAGCTTTCTTT; CDR3 protein: CASSASWGPSTEAFF
J gene: TRBJ1-2; V gene: TRBV5-8; clone size: few; D gene: TRBD1; CDR3 DNA: TGTGCCAGCAGCTTTACAGGGACAGTTGGCTACACCTTC; CDR3 protein: CASSFTGTVGYTF
J gene: TRBJ1-1; V gene: TRBV19; clone size: once; D gene: TRBD1; CDR3 DNA: TGTGCCAGTAGCGGAGGGGGCTGGGGCACTGAAGCTTTCTTT; CDR3 protein: CASSGGGWGTEAFF
J gene: TRBJ2-7; V gene: TRBV5-1; clone size: .; D gene: .; CDR3 DNA: TGCGCCAGCAGCTGGACCGCGGGCCCCGGGGACGAGCAGTACTTC; CDR3 protein: CASSWTAGPGDEQYF
J gene: TRBJ1-6; V gene: TRBV14; clone size: .; D gene: .; CDR3 DNA: TGTGCCAGCAGCCACGGGAGAGAGAATTCACCCCTCCACTTT; CDR3 protein: CASSHGRENSPLHF
J gene: TRBJ2-1; V gene: TRBV6-6; clone size: .; D gene: .; CDR3 DNA: TGTGCCACACAACCTTTTGTTACCTCCTACAATGAGCAGTTCTTC; CDR3 protein: CATQPFVTSYNEQFF
J gene: TRBJ2-3; V gene: TRBV7-2; clone size: .; D gene: TRBD2; CDR3 DNA: TGTGCCAGCAGCTTAGGGACTAGCGGGGGCACAGATACGCAGTATTTT; CDR3 protein: CASSLGTSGGTDTQYF